This T cell receptor (beta chain) stems from a study of human T cells and chemical hapten exposure. Study results and caveats: While controls formed fewer of them, expanded TCRs formed significantly more large CDR3 similarity clusters.

This CDR3 spans 15 amino acids. V was clipped by 7 bases and J by 8 bases; unmatched bases: 12. The germline V gene has CDR1 SGHVS and CDR2 FQNEAQ. In the case of this clonotype: What it binds is not known.

As to time point: pre-sensitization, week 0. The treatment was: therapeutic diphenylcyclopropenone sensitization with weekly scalp DPC. The authors extracted total RNA from unfractionated whole blood. People who gave samples had alopecia, were 18 to 70 years old, and were suitable for DPC. TCRdb fed the RACE reads into MiXCR, producing one record per CDR3 protein. The table shows fewer than 45,000 distinct CDR3 sequences, with roughly 12% occurring only once. The clonotype comes from a woman aged 35 to 49 with alopecia areata. Some clones in this sample may be carry-over from other donors' samples. Sequenced here: whole blood, sampled in connection with sensitization to the hapten diphenylcyclopropenone (DPC). V is TRBV7-8 and J is TRBJ2-2; 8 bases align to TRBD1. For the CDR3, the DNA is TGTGCCAGCACCCCCCAACAGGGGGTCCGGGGGGAGCTGTTTTTT. Translation: CASTPQQGVRGELFF. Looking up the rest from reference TRBV7-8 and TRBJ2-2 gives the full variable domain: GAGVSQSPRYKVAKRGQDVALRCDPISGHVSLFWYQQALGQGPEFLTYFQNEAQLDKSGLPSDRFFAERPEGSVSTLKIQRTQQEDSAVYLCASTPQQGVRGELFFGEGSRLTVL.